This T cell receptor beta chain was sequenced for a study of T cells after yellow fever vaccination. Study at large: Any fraction with a low cell number was prepared using SMART-Seq v4 Ultra Low Input. Study-level points and caveats: Booster samples showed a return of most primary-vaccination clones (roughly 95% CD4, about 85% CD8). Clonotypes shared by both compartments, CD4 and CD8, made up a small share.

Note on this clonotype: Its cognate antigen is unknown.

The ends were cut back, 6 bases at V and 8 bases at J, with 13 bases in the middle. This CDR3 spans 11 amino acids. Looked up from germline, CDR1 is SQVTM and CDR2 is ANQGSEA. 5'RACE template switching produced TCR cDNA carrying a universal primer site and UMIs. MiXCR, run by TCRdb on the 5' RACE reads, gives a single entry per CDR3 protein. The sample yields 250,000 to 300,000 distinct CDR3 sequences, about an eighth seen once. The sequenced sample was CD4+ T cells sorted from PBMCs, obtained 45 days after the yellow fever booster vaccination. This clonotype was obtained from a man aged 25 to 45 who received the YFV17D yellow fever vaccine. The chain is built from TRBV29-1 and TRBJ1-2; D gene ambiguous. In DNA form, the CDR3 reads TGCAGCGTGGGGTCGACGGGAGGCTACACCTTC. Its translation is CSVGSTGGYTF.